The clone carrying this T cell receptor beta chain was detected only a few times. A second PCR, run for about 6 to 11 cycles, used a sample-barcoded 5' primer plus a J-beta primer mix. TCRdb itself ran the 5' RACE reads through MiXCR, one entry per CDR3 protein. The sample consists of some 1.4 million distinct CDR3 sequences, roughly 40% of them appearing once. The sample belongs to a study of blood T cells in healthy people across ages. Sample: blood. This TCR came from a woman aged 18-29 years in good health.

The CDR3 region has the DNA TGTGCCAGCTCACCGGTGGCAGGGGCTCCGACTGGCACAGATACGCAGTATTTT. It yields the protein CASSPVAGAPTGTDTQYF. This sequence joins TRBV18 and TRBJ2-3; perhaps TRBD1 as D (6 bases). The CDR3 spans 18 residues. Deletions cut 3 bases from V and 1 base from J, with 20 bases between. CDR1 is KGHSH and CDR2 is LQKENI in the germline V gene.